Each of the 17 T cell receptor beta chains below was sequenced from the same sample in a study of identical twins. TCRdb re-analysed the 5' RACE reads in MiXCR, keeping a single row per CDR3 protein. The repertoire holds some 900,000 distinct CDR3 sequences, with approximately 13% as singletons. The same sample was also used in a study of yellow fever vaccine responses in identical twins.

Sequenced sample: PBMCs. The receptors shown here come from a woman aged 18-29 years in good health.

The chain recombines TRBV29-1 with TRBJ2-1; D is possibly TRBD1 or TRBD2 (6 bases each). This CDR3 is built from 15 residues. Trimming took off 4 bases at V and 3 bases at J, with 16 bases between the two ends. In germline, CDR1 is SQVTM, CDR2 ANQGSEA. In DNA form, the CDR3 reads TGCAGCGTTGTGGGGGGCCGGGGATTCTACAATGAGCAGTTCTTC. Its protein is CSVVGGRGFYNEQFF.

Only a few counts were recorded for this clonotype. The chain recombines TRBV5-5 with TRBJ2-7; possible D gene TRBD2, 6 bases. V was clipped by 4 bases and J by 3 bases, with 17 bases between them. CDR1 and CDR2 from the germline V gene are SGHKS and YYEKEE (reference sequence). The CDR3 contains 15 residues. The CDR3 is CASSPFRDSNYEQYF. The CDR3 DNA is TGTGCCAGCAGCCCGTTCCGGGACTCCAACTACGAGCAGTACTTC.

This clonotype was seen more than once but under ten times. The chain carries TRBV29-1 and TRBJ2-1, with D maybe TRBD1 (6 bases). CDR3 length: 13 residues. V lost 4 bases and J 2 bases, leaving 9 bases between the germline ends. Germline loops: CDR1 SQVTM, CDR2 ANQGSEA. CDR3 amino acids: CSVGQAPYNEQFF. Here the CDR3 DNA reads TGCAGCGTTGGACAGGCACCCTACAATGAGCAGTTCTTC.

The V and J genes are TRBV21-1 and TRBJ2-3; whether TRBD1, the table's D call, matches the DNA was not checked. TRBV21-1 is termed a pseudogene. The CDR3 covers 13 residues. In nucleotides, the CDR3 is TGTGCCCGCAAGGGGGTGGGCACAGATACGCAGTATTTT. Translating gives CARKGVGTDTQYF.

The rearrangement uses TRBV29-1 and TRBJ1-1; weak D call: TRBD1 (5 bases). Germline V gives CDR1 SQVTM, CDR2 ANQGSEA. This CDR3 region has 16 residues. Trimming shortened V by 7 bases and J by 4 bases, and 25 bases separated the two germline ends. CDR3 DNA: TGCAGCGCTCAGCGGCAGACAGCCCTCACCAGCACTGAAGCTTTCTTT. Its protein is CSAQRQTALTSTEAFF.

The rearrangement uses TRBV9 and TRBJ2-1; the D gene is possibly TRBD1 (5 bases). The length of the CDR3 is 14 residues. CDR1 and CDR2 (germline): SGDLS, YYNGEE. V lost 0 bases, J lost 9 bases, and 13 bases lay in between. The CDR3 DNA reads TGTGCCAGCAGCGTAGCTGTAGGGGAAGGTGAGCAGTTCTTC. Its protein product is CASSVAVGEGEQFF.

The CDR3 reads CSVRGLGNTGELFF. CDR3 DNA sequence: TGCAGCGTCAGGGGGCTAGGGAACACCGGGGAGCTGTTTTTT. The chain combines TRBV29-1 with TRBJ2-2, with TRBD1 matching over 8 bases. CDR1 SQVTM and CDR2 ANQGSEA come from the germline V gene. CDR3 length equals 14 residues. With 6 bases clipped from V and 1 base from J, the junction kept 4 bases outside the gene matches.

This clonotype was picked up a small number of times. V usage is TRBV11-1 and J usage is TRBJ1-6, with 8 bases identical to TRBD1. The CDR3 length is 18 residues. Germline trimming cut 6 bases from V and 0 bases from J; bases unmatched to any gene: 10. In germline, CDR1 is SGHAT, CDR2 FQDESV (reference sequence). The CDR3 protein is CASRAETGGGSYNSPLHF. The CDR3 coding sequence is TGTGCCAGCAGAGCAGAAACAGGGGGAGGCTCCTATAATTCACCCCTCCACTTT. Full variable domain (rest looked up from reference TRBV11-1 and TRBJ1-6): EAEVAQSPRYKITEKSQAVAFWCDPISGHATLYWYRQILGQGPELLVQFQDESVVDDSQLPKDRFSAERLKGVDSTLKIQPAELGDSAMYLCASRAETGGGSYNSPLHFGNGTRLTVT.

This clonotype showed up just a few times. CDR3 in amino acids: CSASLFAGGPKTQYF. DNA for the CDR3: TGCAGTGCTAGTTTGTTTGCGGGAGGGCCGAAGACCCAGTACTTC. V and J are TRBV20-1 and TRBJ2-5, with 9 bases that match TRBD2. Trimming cost V 3 bases and J 6 bases; bases outside gene matches: 11. CDR3 length: 15 residues. CDR1 is DFQATT and CDR2 is SNEGSKA in the germline V gene (reference sequence).

This clonotype was seen many times. The chain links TRBV12-3 or TRBV12-4 to TRBJ1-1, with D possibly being TRBD1 (5 bases). The CDR3 consists of 15 residues. Trimming took 3 bases from V and 2 from J, leaving 13 bases between them. DNA for the CDR3: TGTGCCAGCAGTTTCCGCAGGGAGGGAAACACTGAAGCTTTCTTT. It is translated as CASSFRREGNTEAFF.

V is TRBV12-3 or TRBV12-4 and J is TRBJ2-1; 11 positions agree with TRBD1. The CDR3 runs to 14 residues. V lost 6 bases to trimming and J lost 6 bases; unmatched junction nucleotides: 4. The CDR3 DNA is TGTGCCAGCAGGGGACAGGGGGTCTTCAATGAGCAGTTCTTC. Protein sequence: CASRGQGVFNEQFF.

The sample holds a few counts of this clonotype. The chain carries TRBV20-1 and TRBJ2-1; 10 bases are shared with TRBD2. Germline V gene data show CDR1 as DFQATT and CDR2 as SNEGSKA (reference sequence). V shed 3 bases and J 4 bases; nucleotides not matched to a gene: 12. There are 17 residues in the CDR3. The CDR3: CSARPLKAGGPYNEQFF. The DNA of the CDR3 is TGCAGTGCTAGGCCCCTAAAAGCGGGGGGGCCTTACAATGAGCAGTTCTTC.

This clonotype showed up many times. The chain has TRBV12-3 or TRBV12-4 and TRBJ1-2, with D possibly being TRBD1 (5 bases). With 6 bases removed from V and 4 bases from J, the gap between germline ends came to 12 bases. The CDR3 loop spans 13 amino acids. CDR3 loop: CASSFQGPYGYTF. CDR3 nucleotides: TGTGCCAGCAGCTTCCAGGGACCCTATGGCTACACCTTC.

The chain uses TRBV4-1 and TRBJ2-1; 11 nucleotides agree with TRBD1. This CDR3 contains 19 residues. Looked up from germline, CDR1 is MGHRA and CDR2 is YSYEKL. The junction had 11 bases not matched to a gene; V was cut back by 0 bases and J by 4 bases. The CDR3 DNA reads TGCGCCAGCAGCCAAGATGTGGGACAGGGGGGCCGGGTTTACAATGAGCAGTTCTTC. This translates into CASSQDVGQGGRVYNEQFF.

This clonotype was observed a few times. V usage is TRBV28 and J usage is TRBJ2-7, with D possibly being TRBD1 (5 bases). The V end lost 2 bases, the J end lost 7 bases, and 12 bases lay between the germline ends. The CDR3 runs 13 residues. Germline CDR1 reads MDHEN; CDR2 reads SYDVKM. CDR3 residues: CASSLIRVGEQYV. In nucleotides, the CDR3 is TGTGCCAGCAGTTTAATCAGGGTCGGGGAGCAGTACGTC.

In its sample, this clonotype was seen a few times. The V call is TRBV10-2, the J call TRBJ2-7, with a tentative D call TRBD1 (5 bases). V lost 2 bases to trimming and J lost 5 bases, with 13 bases between them. Germline CDR1 is WSHSY and CDR2 is SAAADI. The CDR3 contains 14 residues. The CDR3 loop reads CASSEAGMVDEQYV. CDR3 coding DNA: TGCGCCAGCAGTGAGGCAGGGATGGTCGACGAGCAGTACGTC.

CDR3 loop: CASSLSETAISYEQYF. Written as DNA, the CDR3 is TGTGCCAGCAGTTTATCGGAGACGGCGATCTCCTACGAGCAGTACTTC. The J gene is TRBJ2-7, the V gene TRBV27; D remains ambiguous. Germline V gene sequence: CDR1 MNHEY, CDR2 SMNVEV (reference sequence). The CDR3 spans 16 residues. The ends were cut back, 0 bases at V and 0 bases at J, with 12 bases in the middle.